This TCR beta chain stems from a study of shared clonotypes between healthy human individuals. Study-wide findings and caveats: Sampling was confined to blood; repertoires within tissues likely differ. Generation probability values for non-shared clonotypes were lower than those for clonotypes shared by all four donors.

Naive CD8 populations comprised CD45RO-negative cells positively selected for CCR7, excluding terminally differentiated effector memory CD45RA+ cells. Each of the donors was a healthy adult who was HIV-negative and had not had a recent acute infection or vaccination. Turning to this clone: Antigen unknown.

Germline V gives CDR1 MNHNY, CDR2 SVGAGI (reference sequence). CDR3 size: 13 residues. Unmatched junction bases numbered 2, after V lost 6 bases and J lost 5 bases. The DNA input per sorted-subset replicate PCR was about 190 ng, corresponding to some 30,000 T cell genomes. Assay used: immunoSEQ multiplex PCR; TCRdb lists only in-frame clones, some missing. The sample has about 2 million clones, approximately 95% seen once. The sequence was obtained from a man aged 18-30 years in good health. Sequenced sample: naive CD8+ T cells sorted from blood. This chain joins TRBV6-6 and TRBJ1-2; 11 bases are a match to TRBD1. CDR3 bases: TGTGCCAGCAGCAGGGACAGGGGGTATGGCTACACCTTC. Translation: CASSRDRGYGYTF.